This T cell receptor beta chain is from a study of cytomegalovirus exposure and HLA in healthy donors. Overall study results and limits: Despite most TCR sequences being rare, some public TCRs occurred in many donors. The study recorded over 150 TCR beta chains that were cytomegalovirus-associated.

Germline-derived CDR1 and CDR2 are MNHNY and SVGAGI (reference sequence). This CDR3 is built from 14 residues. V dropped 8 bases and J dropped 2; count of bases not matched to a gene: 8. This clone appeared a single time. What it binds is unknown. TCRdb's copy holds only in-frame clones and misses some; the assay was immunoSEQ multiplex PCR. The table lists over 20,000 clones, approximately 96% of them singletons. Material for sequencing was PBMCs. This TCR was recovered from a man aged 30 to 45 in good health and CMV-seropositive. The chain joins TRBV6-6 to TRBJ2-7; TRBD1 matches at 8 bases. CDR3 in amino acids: CASQTGQGPYEQYF. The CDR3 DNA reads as TGTGCCAGCCAAACAGGACAGGGTCCCTACGAGCAGTACTTC.